Given below is one T cell receptor (beta chain) in context. No cognate antigen has been identified for it. Base quality data are lacking; no much larger clone is found one base away. This specimen comes from a study of T cells in localized non-small cell lung cancer (dated by TCRdb to 2018 to 2021). About the investigation overall: The study analyzed T cell repertoires of over 200 early-stage NSCLC patients, comparing tumors and uninvolved tumor-adjacent lungs. Of the NSCLC patients, 129 were male and roughly 110 were female, and the mean age was about 69 years. The cohort was made up of 200 to 250 treatment-naive NSCLC patients whose localized lung tumors had been resected.

At diagnosis, peripheral blood, uninvolved tumor-adjacent lung and tumor were collected and were preserved as a mix of fresh-frozen and FFPE material. The CDR3 goes from the cysteine to the phenylalanine over 14 residues. Of all the DNA, just the CDR3 is kept, 42 bases in frame from base 1. Ends trimmed: V by 3 bases, J by 9 bases; bases unmatched to a gene: 9. According to the germline V gene, CDR1 reads KGHSH and CDR2 reads LQKENI. TCR beta CDR3 regions were sequenced from DNA using the immunoSEQ Assay. The authors' pipeline ran thus. T cell density was computed as TCR beta template counts normalized to usable DNA estimated by amplifying housekeeping genes. Using the preseqR package, richness was estimated by extrapolating to 120,000 templates for tissue samples and 400,000 templates for PBMC samples. Clonality was defined by subtracting Pielou's evenness from one. Tissue-enriched TCRs were identified through differential abundance testing performed on productive amino-acid clonotypes, with a minimum total count of 5 and an alpha of 0.1. Repertoire overlap between compartments was quantified with the Jaccard Index and Morisita Overlap Index. GLIPH grouped TCR beta CDR3s together with public tetramer-defined viral CDR3s, and a viral motif had to include at least three viral sequences and show V-gene enrichment. In its TCRdb copy, this immuneACCESS table keeps in-frame sequences only and misses some clones. Where compared with another copy, unresolved V genes explain less than half of these, and the others have no known cause. V and J calls plus clone size are reproduced from that table; the DNA served to infer D and trimming. The sample contains 900 to 1,300 clones, about a fifth of them found a single time. Over 20% of the sample is in the top ten clones.

Beyond this particular receptor, the publication reports: Multi-region tumor sequencing was not performed, so intratumor heterogeneity could not be excluded. Higher blood T cell density associated with longer overall survival, while higher adjacent-lung clonality associated with shorter survival. Because the study design was exploratory, TCR variables were selected using unadjusted p-values without false-discovery rate correction. Uninvolved tumor-adjacent lung showed the highest T cell clonality, higher than tumor, which suggests more focused antigenic responses in the adjacent lung. A median of around 57 of the top 100 tumor clones were detected in paired uninvolved adjacent lung, and around 30 of these tumor clones were also found among the top 100 clones of the paired uninvolved adjacent lung.

Sequencing was performed on lung tumor tissue, taken before any cancer treatment. This sequence was found in a male donor aged 60 or over with stage I squamous cell lung carcinoma. The V gene is TRBV18 and the J gene is TRBJ1-2; TRBD1 matches 8 bases in the middle. For the CDR3, the sequence is CASSPYRGEGSYTF. The DNA sequence follows: TGTGCCAGCTCACCCTACAGGGGGGAAGGGAGCTACACCTTC.